This note documents a single TCR beta chain sequence. The data belong to a study of blood T cell repertoires in COVID-19. The wider study: Some COVID-19 samples were acute and others convalescent; all came from the United States, Italy and Spain. T cells, B-cell-depleted T cells, or PBMCs provided the cDNA or gDNA that served as material.

The germline V and J ends were trimmed by 2 bases and 2 bases, with 9 bases remaining between them. The CDR3 runs 14 residues. Germline V CDR1 and CDR2: LGHDT, YNNKEL (reference sequence). Study processing details: Quantification of nucleated cells was approximated via reference gene primer amplification. Using immunoSEQ multiplex PCR, the repertoire was profiled, and TCRdb retains in-frame clones only, with some absent. V, J and clone size are taken as reported in that table, and D and trimming were inferred from the DNA itself. This table holds tens of thousands of clones, roughly 86% found once. The sequenced sample was peripheral blood. The rearrangement uses TRBV3-1 (or the pseudogene TRBV3-2) and TRBJ2-5; perhaps TRBD2 as D (7 bases). The clonotype comes from a man in his fifties with active or convalescent COVID-19. The CDR3 region has the DNA TGTGCCAGCAGCCAAAGGGGGGGACAAGAGACCCAGTACTTC. This encodes CASSQRGGQETQYF.